Sequencing of this T cell receptor (beta chain) was carried out in a study of beta chain features in type 1 diabetes (dated by TCRdb to between 2018 and 2020). As for the study more broadly: No differences in mean age, gender distribution, total cell number or subset yield were found between patients and healthy donors. In the study, TCRB repertoires of sorted circulating CD4+ T cell subsets from recently diagnosed type 1 diabetes patients were compared with those of matched healthy donors. A total of approximately 99,000,000 sorted cells were examined across all samples, and RNA yield correlated strongly with the number of cells per subset. Regulatory and stem cell-like memory subsets were obtained from only 8 patients and roughly eight healthy donors, while naive and central memory subsets were obtained from all 28 donors.

V lost 2 bases and J lost 5 bases; the stretch between them is 14 bases long. CDR1 and CDR2, looked up from the germline V gene, are SGHRS and YFSETQ. Taken from cysteine to phenylalanine, the CDR3 has 15 residues. Just the 45-base CDR3 DNA is kept, in frame starting at base 1. From each donor, a single peripheral blood sample of around 120 mL on average was drawn into heparinised tubes. A BD FACSAria II and a panel including CD45RO, CCR7, CD25, CD127, CD95 and CD27 were used to sort naive, central memory, regulatory and stem cell-like memory CD4+ T cells. All sorted populations exceeded 95% purity. PBMCs were separated immediately by Lymphoprep density gradient centrifugation and were stained directly, without being cultured. So that batch effects would be minimized, each experiment stained and sorted samples in pairs, pairing one healthy donor with one patient. The study at large found these results: At VDJ recombination sites, type 1 diabetes patients had fewer insertions and more deleted nucleotides, which implies abnormalities in thymic rearrangement. Because cDNA was sequenced instead of genomic DNA, activated cells with high expression could be over-represented, although the groups did not differ in activation or CD3 levels. Type 1 diabetes patients showed a moderate but significant shortening of TCRB CDR3 length in all four CD4+ subsets. Shorter templates might be favored by PCR, yet because patient and control samples were amplified and corrected together, any such skew would affect both groups equally. Because the HLA sub-analyses included only small numbers of individuals, any influence of HLA type on TCRB rearrangement was left unresolved. The naive, central memory and regulatory TCRB repertoires appeared to resemble one another more closely among patients than among healthy donors.

The entire isolated RNA was reverse transcribed using the High Capacity cDNA Reverse Transcription Kit, and thus expressed TCRB transcripts were sequenced. Deep immunoSEQ sequencing was applied to naive, central memory and regulatory T cell samples, giving an average of about 3.6 million total reads per sample. After sorted cells were lysed in RLT buffer, RNA was extracted with DNase-treated RNeasy Micro or Mini kits, with the choice depending on cell number. To prevent cross-contamination, every cell subset was processed on its own, while patient and healthy donor samples were processed together. The immunoSEQ multiplex PCR was used to amplify TCRB sequences from cDNA, yielding 87-bp fragments that span the CDR3 region. Sequencing of the amplicons was performed on the Illumina HiSeq platform. As for how the authors treated the data: PCR bias was computationally corrected using synthetic template baselines, reads within Hamming distance 2 were collapsed, and singletons that could not be merged were discarded. By aligning reads against IMGT, V, D and J genes, CDR3 length, and insertions or deletions at six rearrangement sites were assigned. Within each subset, clonotype counts were normalized to the number of sorted cells before true diversity and Gini coefficients were calculated with the tcR R package. The overlap coefficient, calculated on TCRB nucleotide sequences, was used to quantify repertoire sharing. Out-of-frame TCRB sequences from naive cells were analyzed to stand in for the pre-selection repertoire. Entries here come from immuneACCESS through TCRdb and include only in-frame sequences with V and J called. Some clones fail to appear in such tables; in the studies checked, an unresolved V gene covers under half of the shortfall, and the cause of the remainder is unknown. That table is the source of V, J and clone size, and D and trimming were worked out from the DNA. The sample yields 680,000 or so clones; around 15% were counted once. The ten largest clones take up approximately 0.021% of the sample.

The table lists this clone with a few counts. Which antigen it targets is not known. Per-base quality was not reported, and no clone a single base away is much larger than it. Recombination linked TRBV5-1 to TRBJ2-1, with no confidently assigned D gene. The specimen was naive CD4+ T cells from blood. Taken with the paper, the label for cell subset or site translates to: true naive CD4+ T cells. The receptor was isolated from a man between 18 and 29 years old with type 1 diabetes. The CDR3 protein sequence reads: CASSLTANINNEQFF. The DNA sequence reads TGCGCCAGCAGCTTAACTGCTAACATAAACAATGAGCAGTTCTTC.